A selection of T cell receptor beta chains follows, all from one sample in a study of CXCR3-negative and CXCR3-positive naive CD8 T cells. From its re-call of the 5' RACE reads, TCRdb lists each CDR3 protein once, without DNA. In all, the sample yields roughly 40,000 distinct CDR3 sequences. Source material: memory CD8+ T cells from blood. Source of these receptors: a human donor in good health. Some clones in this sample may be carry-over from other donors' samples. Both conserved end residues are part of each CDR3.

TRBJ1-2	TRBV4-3	CASSTRQGILNGYTF
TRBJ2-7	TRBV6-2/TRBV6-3	CASSPGLTYEQYF
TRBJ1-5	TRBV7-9	CASSLDRDRQPQHF
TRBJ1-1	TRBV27	CASSLQGAVTEAFF
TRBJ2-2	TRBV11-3	CASSPADGELFF
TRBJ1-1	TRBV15	CATSRDRFRSTEAFF
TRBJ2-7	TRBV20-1	CSARDLSGRSYEQYF
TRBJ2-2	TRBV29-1	CSVARSNTGELFF
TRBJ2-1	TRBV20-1	CSARGQGSYNEQFF
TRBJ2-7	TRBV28	CASIGRSSYEQYF
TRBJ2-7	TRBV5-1	CASSLDGTRGYEQYF
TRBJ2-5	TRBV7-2	CASSLGGLLGARETQYF